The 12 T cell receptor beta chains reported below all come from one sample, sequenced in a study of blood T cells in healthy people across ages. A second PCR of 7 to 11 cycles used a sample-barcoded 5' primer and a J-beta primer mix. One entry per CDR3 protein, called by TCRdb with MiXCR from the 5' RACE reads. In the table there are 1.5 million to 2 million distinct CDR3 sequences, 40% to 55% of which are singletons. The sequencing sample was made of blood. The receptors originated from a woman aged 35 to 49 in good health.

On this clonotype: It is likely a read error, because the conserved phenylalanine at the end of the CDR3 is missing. The CDR3 sequence: CSAQSTTQETQYV. The CDR3 nucleotides are TGCAGTGCCCAGAGTACAACGCAAGAGACCCAGTACGTC. The chain has TRBV20-1 and TRBJ2-5, with D uncertain. CDR1 and CDR2 (germline): DFQATT, SNEGSKA (reference sequence). The CDR3 is made up of 13 amino acids. Trimming cost V 6 bases and J 2 bases, with 13 bases left between them.

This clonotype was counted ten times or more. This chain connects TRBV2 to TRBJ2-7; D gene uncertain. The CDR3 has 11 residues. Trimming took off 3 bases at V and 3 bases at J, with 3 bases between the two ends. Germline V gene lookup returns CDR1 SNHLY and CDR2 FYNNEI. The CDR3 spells CASSEVYEQYF. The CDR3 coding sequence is TGTGCCAGCAGTGAGGTCTACGAGCAGTACTTC.

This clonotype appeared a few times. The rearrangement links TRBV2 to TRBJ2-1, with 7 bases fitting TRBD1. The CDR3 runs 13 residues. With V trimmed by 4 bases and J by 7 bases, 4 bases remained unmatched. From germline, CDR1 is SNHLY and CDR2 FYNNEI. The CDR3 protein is CASSGAGGNEQFF. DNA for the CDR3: TGTGCCAGCAGTGGGGCAGGGGGAAATGAGCAGTTCTTC.

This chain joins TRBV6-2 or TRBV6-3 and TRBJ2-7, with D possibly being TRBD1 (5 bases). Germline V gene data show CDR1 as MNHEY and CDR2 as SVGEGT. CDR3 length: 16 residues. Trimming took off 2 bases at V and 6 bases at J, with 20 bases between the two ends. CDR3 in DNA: TGTGCCAGCAGTTACCCCACTCCAAGGGGATTGAGCGAGCAGTACTTC. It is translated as CASSYPTPRGLSEQYF.

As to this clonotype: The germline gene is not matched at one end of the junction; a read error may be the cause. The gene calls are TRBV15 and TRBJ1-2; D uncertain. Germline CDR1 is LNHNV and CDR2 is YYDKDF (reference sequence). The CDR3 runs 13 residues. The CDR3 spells CATSREVGYGYTF. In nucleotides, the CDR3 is TGCGCCACCAGCAGAGAGGTTGGCTATGGCTACACCTTC.

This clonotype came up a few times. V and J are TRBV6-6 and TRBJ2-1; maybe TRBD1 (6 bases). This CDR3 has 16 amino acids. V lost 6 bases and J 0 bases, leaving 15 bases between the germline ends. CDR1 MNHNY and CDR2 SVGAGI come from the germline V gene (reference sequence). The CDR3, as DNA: TGTGCCAGCAGAGCCAGGGGCCTAAGCTCCTACAATGAGCAGTTCTTC. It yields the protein CASRARGLSSYNEQFF.

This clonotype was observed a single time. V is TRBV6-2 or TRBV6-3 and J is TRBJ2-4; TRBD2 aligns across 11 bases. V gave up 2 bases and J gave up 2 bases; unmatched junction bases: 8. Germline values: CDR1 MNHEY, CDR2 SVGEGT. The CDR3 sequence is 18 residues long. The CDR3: CASSYRLTSGESKNIQYF. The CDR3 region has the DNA TGTGCCAGCAGTTACCGGTTGACTAGCGGGGAGTCCAAAAACATTCAGTACTTC.

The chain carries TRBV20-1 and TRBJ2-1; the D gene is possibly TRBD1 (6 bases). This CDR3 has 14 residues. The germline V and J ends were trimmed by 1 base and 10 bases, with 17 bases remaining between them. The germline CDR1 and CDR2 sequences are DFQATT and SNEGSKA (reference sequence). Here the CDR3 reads CSARVLDRRLEQFF. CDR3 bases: TGCAGTGCTAGAGTACTGGACAGACGGCTCGAGCAGTTCTTC.

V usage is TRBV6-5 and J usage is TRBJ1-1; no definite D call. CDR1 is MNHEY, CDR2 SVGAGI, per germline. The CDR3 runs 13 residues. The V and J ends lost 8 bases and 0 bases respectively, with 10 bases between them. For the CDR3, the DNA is TGTGCCAGCGGGCAGTTGTTGAACACTGAAGCTTTCTTT. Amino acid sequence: CASGQLLNTEAFF.

The DNA of the CDR3 is TGCGCCAGCAGCCAAGATGAATACGAGCAGTACTTC. This gives the protein CASSQDEYEQYF. The chain combines TRBV4-1 with TRBJ2-7; D not resolved. CDR1 MGHRA and CDR2 YSYEKL come from the germline V gene. The CDR3 covers 12 residues. V lost 0 bases, J lost 4 bases, and 4 bases lay in between.

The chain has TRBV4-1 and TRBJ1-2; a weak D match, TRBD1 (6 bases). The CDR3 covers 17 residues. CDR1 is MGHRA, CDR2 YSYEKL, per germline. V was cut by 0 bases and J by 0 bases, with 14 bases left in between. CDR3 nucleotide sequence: TGCGCCAGCAGCCAAGATTTTGGGACACCCTCTAACTATGGCTACACCTTC. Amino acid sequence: CASSQDFGTPSNYGYTF.

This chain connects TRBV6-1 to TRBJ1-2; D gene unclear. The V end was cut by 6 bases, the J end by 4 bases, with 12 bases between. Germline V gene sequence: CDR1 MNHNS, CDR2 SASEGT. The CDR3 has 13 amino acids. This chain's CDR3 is CASSQQLGYGYTF. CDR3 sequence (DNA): TGTGCCAGCAGCCAACAATTGGGCTATGGCTACACCTTC.